One sample yielded the 26 T cell receptor beta chains listed below, sequenced in a study of beta chain features in type 1 diabetes. The study, taken as a whole, reports: Moderate but significant shortening of TCRB CDR3s was recorded in all four CD4+ subsets from Type 1 diabetes patients.

Expressed TCRB transcripts were sequenced because the entire RNA isolate underwent reverse transcription. Some clones are missing from TCRdb's copy, which holds only in-frame ones; the method was immunoSEQ multiplex PCR. In the table there are 600,000 or so clones, approximately 13% of which are singletons. No antigen has been identified for these receptors. Sequenced: naive CD4+ T cells from blood. Receptors originate from a man younger than 40 with type 1 diabetes.

This chain uses TRBV5-4 with TRBJ2-3; D tentatively reads TRBD1 or TRBD2 (6 bases each). Per the germline V gene, CDR1 is SGHNT and CDR2 is YYREEE (reference sequence). The CDR3 loop spans 17 amino acids. V lost 4 bases to trimming and J lost 2 bases, with 20 bases between them. Here the CDR3 DNA reads TGTGCCAGCAGCGGTGGAAGGGGGGCTCCTAACACAGATACGCAGTATTTT. This gives the protein CASSGGRGAPNTDTQYF.

This clone turned up a few times. The rearrangement links TRBV11-2 to TRBJ2-7; possibly TRBD2 for D (5 bases). Germline CDR1 reads SGHAT; CDR2 reads FQNNGV. There are 15 residues in the CDR3. Trimming stripped 6 bases from V and 4 bases from J, with 19 bases between. CDR3 in DNA: TGTGCCAGCAGGAAGGCTCGGGGATTGGGGTACGAGCAGTACTTC. Residues: CASRKARGLGYEQYF. The variable domain in full, with the rest retrieved from reference TRBV11-2 and TRBJ2-7, is EAGVAQSPRYKIIEKRQSVAFWCNPISGHATLYWYQQILGQGPKLLIQFQNNGVVDDSQLPKDRFSAERLKGVDSTLKIQPAKLEDSAVYLCASRKARGLGYEQYFGPGTRLTVT.

The CDR3 here is CASSSAEEKLFF. CDR3 coding DNA: TGTGCCAGCAGCTCAGCGGAAGAAAAACTGTTTTTT. The chain joins TRBV11-2 to TRBJ1-4; D remains ambiguous. The CDR3 totals 12 residues. V dropped 4 bases and J dropped 8 bases, with 8 bases sitting between them. CDR1 SGHAT and CDR2 FQNNGV come from the germline V gene.

This clone was seen a handful of times. This chain joins TRBV5-1 and TRBJ2-1; D is uncertain. This CDR3 comprises 13 residues. Looked up from germline, CDR1 is SGHRS and CDR2 is YFSETQ. V was cut by 4 bases and J by 10 bases, with 15 bases left in between. CDR3 bases: TGCGCCAGCAGCCTCGGCAGCCATCAAGAGCAGTTCTTC. As protein: CASSLGSHQEQFF.

V gene TRBV6-5 combines with J gene TRBJ1-6; 8 bases line up with TRBD1. Germline-derived CDR1 and CDR2 are MNHEY and SVGAGI. V lost 6 bases, J lost 7 bases, and 5 bases stayed unmatched. The CDR3 extends over 14 amino acids. This chain's CDR3 is CASSRQGKNSPLHF. Written as DNA, the CDR3 is TGTGCCAGCAGCAGACAGGGGAAAAATTCACCCCTCCACTTT.

This clone appeared a few times. V usage is TRBV15 and J usage is TRBJ2-5; 8 bases fit TRBD2. Germline V CDR1 and CDR2: LNHNV, YYDKDF (reference sequence). The CDR3 has 18 amino acids. V shed 0 bases and J 4 bases; nucleotides not matched to a gene: 13. The CDR3 DNA reads as TGTGCCACCAGCAGAGAGACGTTCTTTAGCGGGGAGGGAGAGACCCAGTACTTC. Protein product: CATSRETFFSGEGETQYF.

This clone occurred a few times. The identical CDR3 is also encoded by other nucleotide sequences in the sample. The chain joins TRBV7-9 to TRBJ2-3; TRBD1 or TRBD2 may be the D gene (5 bases each). The CDR3 runs to 13 residues. V lost 3 bases, J lost 4 bases, and 8 bases lay in between. Germline CDR1 and CDR2: SEHNR and FQNEAQ (reference sequence). CDR3 protein: CASSLRGADTQYF. The CDR3 DNA sequence: TGTGCCAGCAGCTTGAGAGGGGCAGATACGCAGTATTTT. Combining the CDR3 with reference TRBV7-9 and TRBJ2-3 gives the whole variable domain DTGVSQNPRHKITKRGQNVTFRCDPISEHNRLYWYRQTLGQGPEFLTYFQNEAQLEKSRLLSDRFSAERPKGSFSTLEIQRTEQGDSAMYLCASSLRGADTQYFGPGTRLTVL.

This chain connects TRBV4-1 to TRBJ1-2; 7 bases fit TRBD1. V was clipped by 3 bases and J by 4 bases; unmatched bases: 11. Germline V CDR1 and CDR2: MGHRA, YSYEKL. This CDR3 region has 16 residues. As DNA, the CDR3 is TGCGCCAGCAGCCAGCCTAGACAGGGCGGTTCCTATGGCTACACCTTC. It translates to CASSQPRQGGSYGYTF.

The chain joins TRBV19 to TRBJ1-2; D perhaps matches TRBD1 (6 bases). The CDR3 length is 17 residues. With 3 bases removed from V and 7 bases from J, the gap between germline ends came to 24 bases. Germline CDR1 and CDR2: LNHDA and SQIVND (reference sequence). This CDR3 is CASSIGPPYRVAVGYTF. The DNA for the CDR3 is TGTGCCAGTAGTATTGGGCCCCCTTACAGGGTCGCTGTTGGCTACACCTTC. The full variable domain, in which reference TRBV19 and TRBJ1-2 provide the parts outside the CDR3, is DGGITQSPKYLFRKEGQNVTLSCEQNLNHDAMYWYRQDPGQGLRLIYYSQIVNDFQKGDIAEGYSVSREKKESFPLTVTSAQKNPTAFYLCASSIGPPYRVAVGYTFGSGTRLTVV.

The V and J genes are TRBV25-1 and TRBJ1-2, with no clear D. The CDR3 loop spans 14 amino acids. Trimming stripped 1 base from V and 5 bases from J, with 11 bases between. The V gene's germline CDR1 is MGHDK and CDR2 SYGVNS. CDR3 bases: TGTGCCAGCAGTGAATCGGCCAGACTATATGGCTACACCTTC. Protein: CASSESARLYGYTF.

V is TRBV7-8 and J is TRBJ1-5; TRBD1 aligns across 8 bases. The CDR3 sequence is 15 residues long. With 5 bases clipped from V and 1 base from J, the junction kept 4 bases outside the gene matches. The germline gives CDR1 SGHVS, CDR2 FQNEAQ. The DNA for the CDR3 is TGTGCCAGCAGCCCATGGACAGGGAGCAATCAGCCCCAGCATTTT. Protein: CASSPWTGSNQPQHF. Variable domain in full (rest from reference TRBV7-8 and TRBJ1-5): GAGVSQSPRYKVAKRGQDVALRCDPISGHVSLFWYQQALGQGPEFLTYFQNEAQLDKSGLPSDRFFAERPEGSVSTLKIQRTQQEDSAVYLCASSPWTGSNQPQHFGDGTRLSIL.

This clone came up a few times. The chain uses TRBV4-3 and TRBJ2-7, with D maybe TRBD1 (5 bases). There are 13 residues in the CDR3. V was shortened by 1 base and J by 6 bases, with 10 bases between the two germline ends. Germline V CDR1 and CDR2: LGHNA, YSLEER. The CDR3 here is CASSQGHGAEQYF. The CDR3 nucleotides read TGCGCCAGCAGCCAAGGTCATGGGGCCGAGCAGTACTTC.

This clone was observed a few times. The CDR3 protein is CASWDRVSDGYTF. CDR3 coding DNA: TGTGCCAGTTGGGACAGGGTCTCCGATGGCTACACCTTC. This chain connects TRBV19 to TRBJ1-2; TRBD1 matches 9 bases. Germline V lookup: CDR1 LNHDA, CDR2 SQIVND (reference sequence). This CDR3 comprises 13 residues. The V and J ends lost 8 bases and 6 bases, in that order; junction bases with no gene match: 7.

With regard to this clone: Other DNA sequences in the same sample also yield this CDR3. This chain links TRBV12-5 with TRBJ2-3; D assignment may be TRBD1 or TRBD2 (5 bases each). The germline V and J ends were trimmed by 3 bases and 3 bases, with 10 bases remaining between them. Germline V gene sequence: CDR1 LGHNT, CDR2 FRNRAP. The CDR3 covers 14 residues. The CDR3 nucleotides read TGTGCTAGTGGTTTTGGGGGATCGACAGATACGCAGTATTTT. It codes for CASGFGGSTDTQYF.

The chain couples TRBV5-1 to TRBJ2-1; perhaps TRBD1 as D (5 bases). Trimming pared 4 bases from V and 4 bases from J, leaving 12 bases between. This CDR3 is 14 amino acids long. The germline CDR1 and CDR2 sequences are SGHRS and YFSETQ. The CDR3 here is CASSTETAYNEQFF. DNA for the CDR3: TGCGCCAGCAGCACAGAGACAGCTTACAATGAGCAGTTCTTC.

The chain recombines TRBV21-1 with TRBJ2-2; TRBD1, the table's D call, lacks a check against the DNA. TRBV21-1 is labeled a pseudogene. This CDR3 contains 18 residues. The CDR3: CASSAHGDDRGHAGELFF. The CDR3 nucleotides read TGTGCCAGCAGCGCCCACGGAGATGACAGGGGCCACGCCGGGGAGCTGTTTTTT.

The J gene is TRBJ2-4, the V gene TRBV10-3, with D perhaps TRBD1 or TRBD2 (5 bases each). This CDR3 comprises 13 residues. Germline assignment: CDR1 ENHRY and CDR2 SYGVKD. Deletions cut 5 bases from V and 5 bases from J, with 10 bases between. The CDR3 loop is CAISLGEENIQYF. CDR3 in DNA: TGTGCCATCAGTTTGGGGGAAGAAAACATTCAGTACTTC.

Only a few counts were recorded for this clone. The chain carries TRBV21-1 and TRBJ1-6. TRBV21-1 is termed a pseudogene. This CDR3 has 16 residues. Here the CDR3 DNA reads TGTGCCAGCAGCAAAGGAGAAGGGTACTTAACGTTACCCCTCCACTTT. Translating it yields CASSKGEGYLTLPLHF.

This chain links TRBV12-5 with TRBJ1-1; 8 positions match TRBD1. This CDR3 contains 14 residues. Germline values: CDR1 LGHNT, CDR2 FRNRAP. The CDR3 sequence: CASAGGARNTEAFF. DNA for the CDR3: TGTGCAAGCGCAGGGGGCGCGAGGAACACTGAAGCTTTCTTT. Full variable domain (outside the CDR3, taken from reference TRBV12-5 and TRBJ1-1): DARVTQTPRHKVTEMGQEVTMRCQPILGHNTVFWYRQTMMQGLELLAYFRNRAPLDDSGMPKDRFSAEMPDATLATLKIQPSEPRDSAVYFCASAGGARNTEAFFGQGTRLTVV.

Regarding this clone: The identical CDR3 is also encoded by other nucleotide sequences in the sample. The chain links TRBV28 to TRBJ1-2; TRBD1 matches at 8 bases. The junction had 0 bases not matched to a gene; V was cut back by 6 bases and J by 3 bases. Germline V gene data show CDR1 as MDHEN and CDR2 as SYDVKM. The CDR3 is 12 residues long. CDR3 residues: CASRTGDYGYTF. The CDR3 DNA reads TGTGCCAGCAGGACAGGGGACTATGGCTACACCTTC.

This clone was seen more than once but under ten times. This chain joins TRBV6-5 and TRBJ2-3; no definite D call. Per the germline V gene, CDR1 is MNHEY and CDR2 is SVGAGI. Trimming took off 7 bases at V and 1 base at J, with 9 bases between the two ends. The CDR3 covers 13 residues. The CDR3 sequence is CASTYSGTDTQYF. CDR3 bases: TGTGCCAGCACCTACTCGGGCACAGATACGCAGTATTTT.

This clone has just a few counts. The V and J genes are TRBV7-9 and TRBJ2-3; no firm D call. V lost 8 bases, J lost 3 bases, and 18 bases lay in between. Germline-derived CDR1 and CDR2 are SEHNR and FQNEAQ (reference sequence). This CDR3 region has 15 residues. DNA for the CDR3: TGTGCCAGCCCCTCTTTAGGTCATCCGACAGATACGCAGTATTTT. As protein: CASPSLGHPTDTQYF.

This clone was observed a handful of times. This sequence joins TRBV4-3 and TRBJ1-4; D is unclear. Germline V gene sequence: CDR1 LGHNA, CDR2 YSLEER. V was cut by 1 base and J by 4 bases, with 10 bases left in between. The CDR3 extends over 15 amino acids. As DNA, the CDR3 is TGCGCCAGCAGCCAAGGGTTGGGGATTAATGAAAAACTGTTTTTT. Its protein product is CASSQGLGINEKLFF.

The chain carries TRBV10-3 and TRBJ2-5, with a weak D call TRBD2 (5 bases). The CDR3 contains 14 residues. The germline V gene has CDR1 ENHRY and CDR2 SYGVKD. V was trimmed by 7 bases and J by 5 bases, leaving 17 bases between them. Here the CDR3 DNA reads TGTGCCATCAAAGACGGCTCGACGGGGGAGACCCAGTACTTC. This gives the protein CAIKDGSTGETQYF.

The rearrangement links TRBV4-2 to TRBJ1-2; D not resolved. The germline V and J ends were trimmed by 0 bases and 5 bases, with 10 bases remaining between them. The germline V gene encodes CDR1 LGHNA and CDR2 YNFKEQ. The CDR3 sequence is 14 residues long. CDR3 nucleotide sequence: TGTGCCAGCAGCCAAGATACAACAGCTTATGGCTACACCTTC. Protein product: CASSQDTTAYGYTF.

A few counts support this clone. The genes are TRBV2 and TRBJ1-5, with 8 nucleotides matching TRBD1. The V and J ends lost 5 bases and 7 bases, in that order; junction bases with no gene match: 4. Germline V gene sequence: CDR1 SNHLY, CDR2 FYNNEI. This CDR3 is 13 amino acids long. CDR3 sequence: CASSPGGWQPQHF. The CDR3 DNA follows: TGTGCCAGCAGTCCAGGGGGCTGGCAGCCCCAGCATTTT.